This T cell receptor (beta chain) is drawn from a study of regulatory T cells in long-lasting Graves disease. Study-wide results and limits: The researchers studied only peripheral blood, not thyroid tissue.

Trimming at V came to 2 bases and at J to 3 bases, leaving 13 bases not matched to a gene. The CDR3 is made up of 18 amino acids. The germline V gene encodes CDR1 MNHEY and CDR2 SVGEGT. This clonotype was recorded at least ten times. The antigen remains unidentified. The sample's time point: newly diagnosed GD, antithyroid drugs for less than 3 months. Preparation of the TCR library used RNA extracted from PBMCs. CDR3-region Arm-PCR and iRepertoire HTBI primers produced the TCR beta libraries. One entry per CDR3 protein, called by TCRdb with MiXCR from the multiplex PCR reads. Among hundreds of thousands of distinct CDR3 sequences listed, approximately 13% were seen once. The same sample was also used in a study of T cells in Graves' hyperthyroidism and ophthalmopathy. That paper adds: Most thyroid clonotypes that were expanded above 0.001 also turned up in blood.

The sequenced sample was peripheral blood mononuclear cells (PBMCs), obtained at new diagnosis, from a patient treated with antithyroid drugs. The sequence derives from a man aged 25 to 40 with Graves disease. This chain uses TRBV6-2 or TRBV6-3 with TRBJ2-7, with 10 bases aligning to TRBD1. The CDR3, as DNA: TGTGCCAGCAGTTACCCATTAAGTCCGGGACAGGGGAACTACGAGCAGTACTTC. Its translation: CASSYPLSPGQGNYEQYF.